This T cell receptor beta chain was obtained from a study of human T cells and chemical hapten exposure (dated by TCRdb to the early 2020s). At the level of the whole study: For sensitization, 2% DPC in acetone was applied to a 2 cm by 2 cm area of upper inner arm skin. Throughout the roughly 23-week study period, patients were also given weekly therapeutic DPC doses on the scalp. Patch testing was done on the upper back using Finn chambers containing 0.01% DPC, and results were scored after 6 days according to International Contact Dermatitis Research Group standards. The patient cohort, mostly female, included alopecia areata with under or over 50% scalp involvement, alopecia totalis and alopecia universalis. Libraries were combined into a pool for sequencing, and differences in TCR yield between samples came mainly from small differences in library volumes within the pool. This study followed changes in the peripheral blood TCR repertoire in vivo during primary and secondary sensitization of alopecia patients to the hapten diphenylcyclopropenone (DPC). Blood samples were taken from patients before sensitization (week 0) and at 2, 6 and about 24 weeks after DPC sensitization. Blood for TCR sequencing was provided by twenty-nine alopecia patients at one to four time points (pre-sensitization, 2, 6 and 24 weeks).

The protocol used for the library was RACE. TCRdb shows the sequencer as NextSeq 500. Library preparation attached unique molecular identifiers to individual cDNA molecules for quantitative, reproducible TCR counting. From each blood RNA sample, both TCR alpha and TCR beta chains were sequenced. Turning to the authors' computational methods: The median number of TCRs per sample was approximately 98,000, ranging from about 20,000 to 690,600. The Decombinator software suite was used to annotate the V, J and CDR3 of the TCR reads. Every sample was subsampled to the same number of TCRs (28,000) for the PS versus PT1 abundance plots. TCRs were defined as expanded if absent before sensitization and observed at least eight times at the 2-week time point. The raw public reads went through TCRdb reprocessing: fastp at Q25, MiXCR clone calling, in-frame beta chains kept. Rows with one shared CDR3 protein collapse into an entry with the most common genes and DNA. These V and J calls are TCRdb output, not the study's own analysis. In all, the sample holds more than 250,000 distinct CDR3 sequences, and more than 6.5% of those were seen once. The ten largest account for under 2.5% of the sample.

The full study reports these points: No change with DPC sensitization was found in the number of TCRs above 1 in 1000 frequency, and no evidence of global repertoire structure alterations was found. Repeated subsampling changed both the strength of the expansion versus patch-test correlation and the threshold at which that correlation became significant. Expanded TCRs formed significantly more large CDR3 similarity clusters than pre-sensitization or healthy control sets, consistent with antigen-driven responses. Because every patient had alopecia, a presumed autoimmune disease, the patients' immune response might differ from that of healthy individuals. Patch test score was positively correlated with the number of PT1 expanded TCRs, with significance at thresholds 8, 16 and 32 but not at 4.

On this clonotype: The specificity of this receptor is unknown. No qualities accompany the bases; no much larger clone lies one base away.

This sample's time point label indicates: pre-sensitization, week 0. This specimen's treatment or condition label, per the study, means: therapeutic diphenylcyclopropenone sensitization with weekly scalp DPC. Blood at each patch-test visit was drawn before the patch test was applied. Patients were eligible if aged 18 to 70, diagnosed with alopecia and judged suitable for DPC therapy, and pregnant patients were excluded. Unfractionated whole blood was collected in Tempus Blood RNA tubes, and total RNA was extracted from that blood. The receptor was isolated from a woman aged 40-49 years with alopecia areata. Some clones in this sample may be carry-over from other donors' samples. The source material was whole blood, sampled in connection with sensitization to the hapten diphenylcyclopropenone (DPC).

The DNA reads TGTGCCAGTAGTACCGGGACAGGGGTCTTCTCCTACGAGCAGTACTTC. Protein translation: CASSTGTGVFSYEQYF. Recombination connected TRBV19 to TRBJ2-7; 10 central bases correspond to TRBD1. The germline V gene (reference sequence) gives CDR1 as LNHDA and CDR2 as SQIVND. After removal of 4 bases from V and 0 bases from J, the junction retains 6 bases not matched to a gene. Including the terminal cysteine and phenylalanine, the CDR3 comprises 16 residues. The CDR3 DNA has 48 bases and is translated from base 1.